These T cell receptor beta chains were read from a single sample in a study of tumor and adjacent non-tumor tissue in lung cancer. TCRdb used MiXCR to reprocess the multiplex PCR reads, holding one entry per CDR3 protein. The profile shows 120,000 or so distinct CDR3 sequences, roughly 67% of them singletons. Sequencing was performed on lung tumor tissue. The receptors originated from a man between 25 and 39 years old with non-small cell lung cancer. Each CDR3 is given with its conserved first and last residue. The D gene is left open where the match is weak. Clone size is shown for a subset of rows, as once, few, many or a class of expanded clone.

d_call j_call v_call clone_size cdr3_aa cdr3_nt
NA TRBJ2-7 TRBV20-1 NA CSARDPDRLRGQYF TGCAGTGCTAGAGATCCCGACAGGTTACGCGGGCAGTACTTC
NA TRBJ2-5 TRBV20-1 NA CSASSGGTKTQYF TGCAGTGCTAGCTCGGGGGGCACGAAGACCCAGTACTTC
NA TRBJ2-1 TRBV29-1 medium-sized CSVVRSAWSSYNEQFF TGCAGCGTTGTGAGATCGGCTTGGAGCTCCTACAATGAGCAGTTCTTC
TRBD2 TRBJ2-5 TRBV4-2 NA CASSPRLAGNREAQYF TGTGCCAGCAGCCCGAGACTAGCGGGGAACCGAGAGGCCCAGTACTTC
TRBD1 TRBJ2-5 TRBV11-2 NA CASSLDRAFQKTQYF TGTGCCAGCAGTTTAGACAGGGCCTTCCAAAAGACCCAGTACTTC
TRBD1 TRBJ1-1 TRBV9 NA CAGSVGDRVKTEAFF TGTGCCGGCAGCGTAGGGGACAGGGTTAAAACTGAAGCTTTCTTT
NA TRBJ2-5 TRBV20-1 NA CSTRRGGQETQYF TGTAGTACTAGAAGGGGGGGCCAAGAGACCCAGTACTTC
TRBD1 TRBJ1-4 TRBV20-1 NA CSARSGQGHHGNEKLFF TGCAGTGCTAGATCCGGACAGGGCCATCACGGTAATGAAAAACTGTTTTTT
NA TRBJ2-7 TRBV18 few CASSPTGHEQYF TGTGCCAGCTCACCCACGGGCCACGAGCAGTACTTC
NA TRBJ2-3 TRBV5-4 NA CVSSRPGPTPVTQYF TGTGTCAGCAGCCGACCGGGACCAACACCAGTTACGCAGTATTTT
NA TRBJ1-1 TRBV20-1 many CSARDRGAGTEAFF TGCAGTGCTAGAGATAGGGGGGCTGGCACTGAAGCTTTCTTT
TRBD1 TRBJ2-3 TRBV19 NA CASSIGRDRGPDTQYF TGTGCCAGTAGTATCGGGAGGGACAGGGGGCCTGATACGCAGTATTTT
TRBD2 TRBJ2-2 TRBV12-5 few CASGLRLAGTTNTGELFF TGTGCTAGTGGTTTAAGACTAGCGGGGACCACGAACACCGGGGAGCTGTTTTTT
TRBD1 TRBJ2-4 TRBV6-2/TRBV6-3 many CASSYSGDRIQYF TGTGCCAGCAGTTACTCTGGGGACAGGATCCAGTACTTC
NA TRBJ2-7 TRBV6-5 many CASKGPYEQYF TGTGCCAGCAAGGGACCCTACGAGCAGTACTTC
NA TRBJ2-7 TRBV11-1 NA CVSSRTTLAGGDEQYF TGTGTCAGCAGCCGGACGACCCTAGCAGGAGGCGACGAGCAGTACTTC
NA TRBJ1-1 TRBV6-1 NA CVRTVDRPNTEAFF TGTGTCAGGACAGTCGACAGGCCGAACACTGAAGCCTTCTTT
TRBD1 TRBJ2-1 TRBV11-3 NA CANSRGQDQQFF TGTGCCAACAGCAGGGGACAGGATCAGCAGTTCTTC
TRBD1 TRBJ2-2 TRBV29-1 NA CSAQGQGTSNTGELFF TGCAGTGCGCAGGGACAGGGGACTTCGAACACCGGGGAGCTGTTTTTT
NA TRBJ2-1 TRBV20-1 NA CSAVPPLPYNEQFF TGCAGTGCAGTGCCGCCGCTTCCATACAATGAGCAGTTCTTC
TRBD2 TRBJ2-2 TRBV11-3 once CTSGRTSGGLRELFF TGTACCAGCGGTCGGACTAGCGGGGGATTAAGGGAGCTGTTTTTT
TRBD2 TRBJ2-3 TRBV20-1 many CSARAAGGLTDTQYF TGCAGTGCTAGGGCGGCGGGAGGGCTGACAGATACGCAGTATTTT
NA TRBJ2-7 TRBV11-1 NA CASSLARVGNEQYF TGTGCCAGCAGCTTAGCGCGAGTCGGAAATGAGCAGTACTTC
NA TRBJ2-7 TRBV14 NA CTSSHGYGGHEQYF TGTACCAGCAGCCACGGTTATGGCGGCCACGAGCAGTACTTC
NA TRBJ2-1 TRBV5-4 NA CASNTDKYNERFF TGTGCCAGCAACACCGACAAGTACAATGAGCGGTTCTTC
NA TRBJ2-3 TRBV6-2/TRBV6-3 NA CASRHGADTQYF TGTGCCAGCAGGCATGGCGCAGATACACAGTATTTT
NA TRBJ2-7 TRBV6-5 NA CASSYMAAKFCEQYF TGTGCCAGCAGTTACATGGCGGCTAAATTTTGTGAGCAGTACTTC
NA TRBJ1-1 TRBV11-2 few CASRGAKYGGDTEAFF TGTGCCAGCAGAGGAGCGAAGTACGGGGGTGACACTGAAGCTTTCTTT
NA TRBJ2-7 TRBV5-6 NA CASSLDVGDNEQYF TGTGCCAGCAGCTTGGATGTTGGGGACAATGAGCAGTACTTC
TRBD1 TRBJ1-1 TRBV29-1 NA CSVTRDSWTESFF TGCAGCGTTACCAGGGACAGCTGGACTGAATCTTTCTTT
TRBD2 TRBJ2-4 TRBV12-3/TRBV12-4 NA CDSSRGVFAKNIQYF TGTGATAGCAGTCGGGGGGTATTTGCCAAAAACATTCAGTACTTC
NA TRBJ2-1 TRBV11-2 NA CASNPGVSRNEQFF TGTGCCAGCAATCCCGGGGTCTCCCGCAATGAGCAGTTCTTC
NA TRBJ1-1 TRBV6-5 NA CARRLGLGTEALF TGTGCCAGAAGACTCGGACTGGGGACTGAAGCTCTCTTT
NA TRBJ1-2 TRBV6-2/TRBV6-3 many CASREVAGGYTF TGTGCCAGCAGAGAGGTTGCTGGGGGCTACACCTTC
NA TRBJ2-3 TRBV6-1 NA CASSEDRTPTDTQYF TGTGCCAGCAGTGAAGACAGGACACCCACAGATACGCAGTATTTT
TRBD2 TRBJ2-1 TRBV12-3/TRBV12-4 many CASSLPYLAGAYNEQFF TGTGCCAGCAGTTTACCCTACCTAGCGGGAGCCTACAATGAGCAGTTCTTC
NA TRBJ1-5 TRBV5-5 NA CASSLITVSGNQSQHF TGTGCCAGCAGCTTGATAACGGTTTCCGGCAATCAGTCCCAGCATTTT